Below, 18 T cell receptor beta chains from the same sample are listed, as sequenced in a study of Ad26.COV2.S vaccination and SARS-CoV-2 variants. This table comes from immunoSEQ multiplex PCR, and its TCRdb copy is limited to in-frame clones, with some not included. The sample lists roughly 700,000 clones; roughly 90% were seen once. Treatment of the sample: around 19 received Ad26.COV2.S at low or high dose, single or two shots; a few received placebo; per-sample allocation not given. Collection of the samples took place on day 63 after the first injection of vaccine or placebo. The specimen comprised peripheral blood, sampled in a trial of Ad26.COV2.S vaccine versus placebo. These receptors originate from a person between 18 and 65 years old who received the Ad26.COV2.S COVID-19 vaccine or a placebo.

This rearrangement joins TRBV27 to TRBJ2-6; D not certain. V dropped 6 bases and J dropped 0 bases, with 9 bases sitting between them. Germline V CDR1 and CDR2: MNHEY, SMNVEV (reference sequence). The CDR3 length is 15 residues. The CDR3 is CASRLVGSGANVLTF. CDR3 DNA: TGTGCCAGCAGACTTGTGGGCTCTGGGGCCAACGTCCTGACTTTC.

This chain uses TRBV11-3 with TRBJ2-1, with D maybe TRBD2 (6 bases). The CDR3 has 13 residues. Germline CDR1 is SGHNT and CDR2 is YENEEA. Trimming removed 2 bases at V and 7 bases at J, with 9 bases between. CDR3 DNA sequence: TGTGCCAGCAGCTTAAGCGGAGGGAATGAGCAGTTCTTC. Residues: CASSLSGGNEQFF.

As DNA, the CDR3 is TGTGCCAGCAGTCGCGGGTCTGACACAGATACGCAGTATTTT. Residues: CASSRGSDTDTQYF. The chain is built from TRBV6-5 and TRBJ2-3, with D perhaps TRBD2 (5 bases). The germline V gene encodes CDR1 MNHEY and CDR2 SVGAGI. V lost 5 bases, J lost 2 bases, and 11 bases lay in between. CDR3 length: 14 amino acids.

This sequence joins TRBV30 and TRBJ1-3; D unclear. The CDR3 is 12 amino acids. The germline gives CDR1 GTSNPN, CDR2 SVGIG (reference sequence). Trimming stripped 3 bases from V and 2 bases from J, with 5 bases between. The CDR3 loop reads CAWSRTGNTIYF. CDR3 nucleotides: TGTGCCTGGAGCAGGACTGGAAACACCATATATTTT.

The chain joins TRBV9 to TRBJ2-5, with 8 positions matching TRBD1. The CDR3 sequence is 13 residues long. Germline V gene lookup returns CDR1 SGDLS and CDR2 YYNGEE. The J segment lost 5 bases and the V segment lost 1 base, leaving 1 base of the junction unmatched. Here the CDR3 DNA reads TGTGCCAGCAGCGTATGGACAGGGGAGACCCAGTACTTC. Amino acids: CASSVWTGETQYF.

This rearrangement joins TRBV5-4 to TRBJ1-3; 7 nucleotides agree with TRBD1. There are 15 residues in the CDR3. Per germline, CDR1 SGHNT and CDR2 YYREEE (reference sequence). V was clipped by 2 bases and J by 0 bases; unmatched bases: 2. The CDR3 DNA reads as TGTGCCAGCAGCTTACAGGGGAGCTCTGGAAACACCATATATTTT. Translation gives CASSLQGSSGNTIYF.

The count of this clone is one. The chain has TRBV5-4 and TRBJ2-5, with 8 bases aligning to TRBD2. The germline V gene has CDR1 SGHNT and CDR2 YYREEE (reference sequence). Unmatched junction bases numbered 6, after V lost 7 bases and J lost 1 base. The CDR3 covers 14 residues. The CDR3 bases are TGTGCCAGCCTCTTTAGCGGGGCCCAAGAGACCCAGTACTTC. Translation: CASLFSGAQETQYF.

The chain links TRBV5-1 to TRBJ2-1; 14 bases are shared with TRBD2. The CDR3 runs to 15 residues. J was trimmed by 9 bases and V by 4 bases; bases with no gene match: 6. The germline CDR1 and CDR2 sequences are SGHRS and YFSETQ. The CDR3 DNA is TGCGCCAGCAGCACCGGGACTAGCGGGAGAGGTGAGCAGTTCTTC. The encoded protein is CASSTGTSGRGEQFF.

This clone was seen once. This chain links TRBV9 with TRBJ2-7; perhaps TRBD2 as D (6 bases). The V end lost 3 bases, the J end lost 4 bases, and 17 bases lay between the germline ends. CDR3 size: 15 residues. CDR1 SGDLS and CDR2 YYNGEE come from the germline V gene. CDR3 in amino acids: CASSAGLRRAYEQYF. DNA of the CDR3: TGTGCCAGCAGCGCGGGACTCCGAAGAGCGTACGAGCAGTACTTC.

Here the CDR3 DNA reads TGTGCCAGCTCACCAGTCCCTGGGGGGAATGTCAACGAGCAGTACTTC. As protein: CASSPVPGGNVNEQYF. The chain recombines TRBV18 with TRBJ2-7; tentative D call: TRBD2 (6 bases). The V end lost 2 bases, the J end lost 5 bases, and 19 bases lay between the germline ends. Germline V gene lookup returns CDR1 KGHSH and CDR2 LQKENI. The CDR3 runs 16 residues. Looking up the rest from reference TRBV18 and TRBJ2-7 gives the full variable domain: NAGVMQNPRHLVRRRGQEARLRCSPMKGHSHVYWYRQLPEEGLKFMVYLQKENIIDESGMPKERFSAEFPKEGPSILRIQQVVRGDSAAYFCASSPVPGGNVNEQYFGPGTRLTVT.

Here the CDR3 DNA reads TGTGCCAGCACCCAAACGGGACTCTACGAGCAGTACTTC. Translated: CASTQTGLYEQYF. The genes are TRBV7-9 and TRBJ2-7, with D maybe TRBD2 (6 bases). Trimming stripped 7 bases from V and 3 bases from J, with 13 bases between. The CDR3 extends over 13 amino acids. Germline CDR1 and CDR2: SEHNR and FQNEAQ (reference sequence).

As to this clone: Other DNA sequences in the same sample also yield this CDR3. CDR3: CASSLAGRSPLHF. The CDR3 DNA is TGCGCCAGCAGCTTGGCCGGGAGATCACCCCTCCACTTT. The rearrangement links TRBV5-1 to TRBJ1-6; D gene ambiguous. V lost 0 bases, J lost 10 bases, and 8 bases lay in between. Germline loops: CDR1 SGHRS, CDR2 YFSETQ. This CDR3 region has 13 residues. Full variable domain (remainder filled in from reference TRBV5-1 and TRBJ1-6): KAGVTQTPRYLIKTRGQQVTLSCSPISGHRSVSWYQQTPGQGLQFLFEYFSETQRNKGNFPGRFSGRQFSNSRSEMNVSTLELGDSALYLCASSLAGRSPLHFGNGTRLTVT.

V gene TRBV7-2 combines with J gene TRBJ1-3; D gene ambiguous. The germline V and J ends were trimmed by 8 bases and 0 bases, with 8 bases remaining between them. Germline V gives CDR1 SGHTA, CDR2 FQGNSA. The CDR3 contains 13 residues. This CDR3 reads CASGSPSGNTIYF. CDR3 sequence (DNA): TGTGCCAGCGGAAGCCCCTCTGGAAACACCATATATTTT.

As concerns this clone: Other DNA sequences in this specimen translate into the identical CDR3. The CDR3 protein is CASSQDGRGGYTF. As DNA, the CDR3 is TGTGCCAGCAGCCAAGATGGCAGGGGAGGCTACACCTTC. The chain employs TRBV3-1 (or the pseudogene TRBV3-2) and TRBJ1-2; D is perhaps TRBD1 (6 bases). This CDR3 has 13 amino acids. Germline CDR1 LGHDT, CDR2 YNNKEL (reference sequence). V dropped 0 bases and J dropped 8 bases, with 10 bases sitting between them.

The V and J genes are TRBV7-9 and TRBJ1-1; TRBD1 is a possible D gene (5 bases). Trimming left V 2 bases short and J 5 bases short, with 9 bases between. Germline loops: CDR1 SEHNR, CDR2 FQNEAQ (reference sequence). This CDR3 spans 13 amino acids. This CDR3 is CASSLQGWTEAFF. CDR3 bases: TGTGCCAGCAGCTTACAGGGATGGACTGAAGCTTTCTTT.

Comments on this clone: At the DNA level, this CDR3 is encoded by other sequences in the same sample as well. The chain joins TRBV6-5 to TRBJ2-7, with D possibly being TRBD1 or TRBD2 (5 bases each). From germline, CDR1 is MNHEY and CDR2 SVGAGI. There are 13 residues in the CDR3. V was cut by 5 bases and J by 1 base, with 9 bases left in between. CDR3 residues: CASSRDRSYEQYF. In nucleotides, the CDR3 is TGTGCCAGCAGTCGGGACCGGTCCTACGAGCAGTACTTC.

The V gene is TRBV7-9, the J gene TRBJ1-4, with D unresolved. Germline V CDR1 and CDR2: SEHNR, FQNEAQ (reference sequence). This CDR3 comprises 15 residues. V lost 2 bases to trimming and J lost 0 bases, with 7 bases between them. The CDR3 loop is CASSLITATNEKLFF. The DNA for the CDR3 is TGTGCCAGCAGCTTAATTACAGCAACTAATGAAAAACTGTTTTTT.

This rearrangement joins TRBV5-5 to TRBJ2-7; D possibly corresponds to TRBD1 (5 bases). Germline values: CDR1 SGHKS, CDR2 YYEKEE (reference sequence). This CDR3 region has 14 residues. V gave up 0 bases and J gave up 1 base, with 8 bases separating them. In DNA form, the CDR3 reads TGTGCCAGCAGCTTGGTAACAGGTTCCTACGAGCAGTACTTC. Translating it yields CASSLVTGSYEQYF.